This T cell receptor (beta chain) derives from a study of shared clonotypes between healthy human individuals. When samples were unsorted, roughly 81 million PBMCs were used for genomic DNA. Study-level results: The genetic and exposure-history diversity represented was limited by few donors.

V was clipped by 1 base and J by 4 bases; unmatched bases: 7. Germline values: CDR1 GTSNPN, CDR2 SVGIG (reference sequence). This CDR3 spans 15 amino acids. Notes on this clone: The target antigen is unknown.

Researchers ran the assay at a deep level. For unsorted PBMC, roughly 270 ng DNA per replicate equaled tens of thousands of T cell genomes. Data came from immunoSEQ multiplex PCR; TCRdb stores just in-frame clones and leaves some out. This table holds hundreds of thousands of clones, 70% to 80% found once. V and J are TRBV30 and TRBJ2-3; TRBD1 matches at 8 bases. Source material: PBMCs. The clonotype originates from a woman aged 35 to 49 in good health. Some clones in this sample may be carry-over from other donors' samples. CDR3 sequence (DNA): TGTGCCTGGAGTGGGGAACAGGGGGACTCAGATACGCAGTATTTT. This encodes CAWSGEQGDSDTQYF.